This T cell receptor beta chain comes out of a study of CD8 T cell repertoires and HIV-1 epitope variants. Study background: Separate wells received one of Twenty-five Gag or Nef variant peptides. Enriched T cells were co-cultured with equal autologous T cell-negative cells. An approximately 11-day culture received IL-2, IL-7 and IL-15 on days 3 and 7. Regarding the study as a whole: Roughly nine antigen-specific TCR beta clonotypes were found; roughly 6 seemed cross-reactive to variants.

Clones were read by immunoSEQ multiplex PCR, and TCRdb kept only the in-frame ones, dropping some. The data contain about 95,000 clones, over 70% of them singletons. CDR1 and CDR2 from the germline V gene are LNHDA and SQIVND (reference sequence). V was cut by 0 bases and J by 4 bases, with 21 bases left in between. CDR3 length equals 18 residues. As to this clone: The antigen remains unidentified.

The chain is built from TRBV19 and TRBJ1-2; D unresolved. Sequences were obtained from uncultured baseline CD8+ T cells from peripheral blood mononuclear cells (PBMCs). The receptor was isolated from a male donor with HIV. The DNA of the CDR3 is TGTGCCAGTAGTATAGATCGGATCTCAGGATGGGAGATCTATGGCTACACCTTC. Protein sequence: CASSIDRISGWEIYGYTF.